This T cell receptor beta chain was sequenced in a study of cytomegalovirus exposure and HLA in healthy donors. Study-level points and caveats: The tendency of first-cohort TCR clusters to co-occur in the roughly 120 validation repertoires was identified by a subsequent analysis. Investigators reported around 150 TCR beta chains as tied to cytomegalovirus. For cytomegalovirus status, the classifier reportedly gave diagnoses with high specificity and sensitivity.

Libraries were prepared by immunoSEQ multiplex PCR; TCRdb keeps only in-frame clonotypes and omits some of them. This sample yields over 150,000 clones, of which 85% to 90% are seen a single time; approximately 10% belongs to the top ten. Germline loops: CDR1 SEHNR, CDR2 FQNEAQ (reference sequence). V dropped 2 bases and J dropped 9 bases, with 11 bases sitting between them. The CDR3 runs 13 residues. For this clone: Its target is not known.

This chain connects TRBV7-9 to TRBJ2-1; no clear D. Sequenced: PBMCs. This clonotype was sampled from a woman in her late teens or twenties in good health and CMV-seropositive. For the CDR3, the DNA is TGTGCCAGCAGCTTAACCACCTCCGGTGAGCAGTTCTTC. This encodes CASSLTTSGEQFF.